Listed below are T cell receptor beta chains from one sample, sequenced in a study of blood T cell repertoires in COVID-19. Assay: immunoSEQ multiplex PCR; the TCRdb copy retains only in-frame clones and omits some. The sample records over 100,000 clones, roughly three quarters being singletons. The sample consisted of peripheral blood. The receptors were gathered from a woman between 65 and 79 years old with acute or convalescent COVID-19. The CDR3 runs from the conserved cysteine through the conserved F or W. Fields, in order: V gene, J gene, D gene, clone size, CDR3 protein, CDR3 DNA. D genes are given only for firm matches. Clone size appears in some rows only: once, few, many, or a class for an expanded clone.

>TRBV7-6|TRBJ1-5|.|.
CASSFGGRNQPQHF
TGTGCCAGCAGCTTTGGTGGGCGCAATCAGCCCCAGCATTTT
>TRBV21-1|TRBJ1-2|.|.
CASSKRGRNYGYTF
TGTGCCAGCAGCAAAAGGGGCCGTAACTATGGCTACACCTTC
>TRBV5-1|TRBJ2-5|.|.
CASSLPPSRGLETQYF
TGCGCCAGCAGCTTGCCCCCTAGCAGGGGTCTAGAGACCCAGTACTTC
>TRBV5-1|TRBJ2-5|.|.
CASSRVLQETQYF
TGCGCCAGCAGCCGGGTATTACAAGAGACCCAGTACTTC
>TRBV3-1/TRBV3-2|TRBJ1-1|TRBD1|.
CASSKDRGRAAFF
TGTGCCAGCAGCAAAGACAGGGGGCGCGCGGCTTTCTTT
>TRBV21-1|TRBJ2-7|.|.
CASSKVRRTSSYEQYF
TGTGCCAGCAGCAAAGTGAGGAGGACCAGCTCCTACGAGCAGTACTTC
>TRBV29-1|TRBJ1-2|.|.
CSVTSTPNPNYGYTF
TGCAGCGTTACGAGCACCCCCAACCCTAACTATGGCTACACCTTC
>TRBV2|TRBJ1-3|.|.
CASSERVLFGGNTIYF
TGTGCCAGCAGTGAAAGAGTGCTTTTCGGTGGAAACACCATATATTTT
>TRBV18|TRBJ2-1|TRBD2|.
CASSPLGQRGYNEQFF
TGTGCCAGCTCACCACTCGGCCAGCGGGGTTACAATGAGCAGTTCTTC
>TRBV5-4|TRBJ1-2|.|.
CASSLGAGSGYGYTF
TGTGCCAGCAGCTTGGGGGCGGGTTCCGGCTATGGCTACACCTTC
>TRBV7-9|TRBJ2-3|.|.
CASSPSGGVDTQYF
TGTGCCAGCAGCCCCAGTGGCGGCGTAGATACGCAGTATTTT
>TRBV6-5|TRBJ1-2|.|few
CAHVGTVYGYTF
TGTGCCCACGTGGGGACTGTATATGGCTACACCTTC
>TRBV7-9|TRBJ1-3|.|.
CASSLESWSDTIYF
TGTGCCAGCAGCTTAGAATCCTGGTCGGACACCATATATTTT
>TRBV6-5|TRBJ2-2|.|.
CASSTGNTGELFF
TGTGCCAGCAGTACAGGAAACACCGGGGAGCTGTTTTTT
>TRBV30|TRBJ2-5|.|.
CAWSTGTAGGTQYF
TGTGCCTGGAGCACCGGGACGGCCGGGGGGACCCAGTACTTC
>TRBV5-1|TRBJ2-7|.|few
CASSLLSGNPYEQYF
TGCGCCAGCAGCTTGCTTTCAGGGAATCCCTACGAGCAGTACTTC
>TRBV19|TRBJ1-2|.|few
CAISPGSGNYGYTF
TGTGCCATCAGTCCGGGTTCAGGGAACTATGGCTACACCTTC
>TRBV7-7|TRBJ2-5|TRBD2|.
CASSRLAEETQYF
TGTGCCAGCAGCCGACTAGCAGAAGAGACCCAGTACTTC
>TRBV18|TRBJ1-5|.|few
CASSQGQDQPQHF
TGTGCCAGCTCACAGGGGCAAGATCAGCCCCAGCATTTT
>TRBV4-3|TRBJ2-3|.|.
CASSQLAGADTQYF
TGCGCCAGCAGCCAACTCGCCGGGGCAGATACGCAGTATTTT
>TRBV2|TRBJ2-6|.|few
CASSETGVGANVLTF
TGTGCCAGCAGTGAGACAGGTGTGGGGGCCAACGTCCTGACTTTC
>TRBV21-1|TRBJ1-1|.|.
CASSKVGGRVPGYRTEAFF
TGTGCCAGCAGCAAAGTGGGTGGTAGGGTTCCGGGGTATAGGACTGAAGCTTTCTTT
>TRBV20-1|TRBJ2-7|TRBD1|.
CSASSGQLTYEQYF
TGCAGTGCTAGTTCGGGACAGCTTACCTACGAGCAGTACTTC
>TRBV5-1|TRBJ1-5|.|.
CASSLDGERNQPQHF
TGCGCCAGCAGCTTAGACGGGGAACGCAATCAGCCCCAGCATTTT
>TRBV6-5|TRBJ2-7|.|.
CASIGLGSYEQYF
TGTGCCAGCATCGGACTTGGATCCTACGAGCAGTACTTC
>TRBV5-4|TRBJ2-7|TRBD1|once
CASSHGTGVHEQYF
TGTGCCAGCAGCCACGGGACAGGGGTTCACGAGCAGTACTTC
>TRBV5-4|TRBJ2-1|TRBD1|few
CASSAGGRQSNNEQFF
TGTGCCAGCAGCGCAGGGGGCCGACAGAGCAACAATGAGCAGTTCTTC
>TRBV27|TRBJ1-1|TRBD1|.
CASRRTASRQGNTEAFF
TGTGCCAGCAGGAGGACTGCCAGCCGACAGGGGAACACTGAAGCTTTCTTT
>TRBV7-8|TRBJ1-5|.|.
CASSPLQGSESPQHF
TGTGCCAGCAGCCCACTCCAGGGCTCGGAATCGCCCCAGCATTTT
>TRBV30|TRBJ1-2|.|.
CAWAGGNYGYTF
TGTGCCTGGGCTGGGGGGAACTATGGCTACACCTTC
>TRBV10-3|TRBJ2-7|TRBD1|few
CAIKGQGRSEQYF
TGTGCCATCAAGGGACAGGGCAGGAGCGAGCAGTACTTC
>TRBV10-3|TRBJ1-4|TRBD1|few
CAISPGQGNEKLFF
TGTGCCATCAGCCCGGGACAGGGTAATGAAAAACTGTTTTTT
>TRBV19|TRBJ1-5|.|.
CASSITGVNSNQPQHF
TGTGCCAGTAGTATTACAGGAGTCAATAGCAATCAGCCCCAGCATTTT
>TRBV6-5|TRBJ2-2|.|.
CASSYSSTGELFF
TGTGCCAGCAGTTACTCTAGTACCGGGGAGCTGTTTTTT
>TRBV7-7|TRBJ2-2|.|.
CASSSHLGVRGTGELFF
TGTGCTAGCAGCTCGCACCTAGGCGTCAGGGGCACCGGGGAGCTGTTTTTT
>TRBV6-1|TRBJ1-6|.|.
CASSDLFGDNSPLHF
TGTGCCAGCAGTGACCTGTTTGGAGATAATTCACCCCTCCACTTT
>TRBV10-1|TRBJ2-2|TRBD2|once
CASSERPGGNTGELFF
TGCGCCAGCAGTGAGAGGCCGGGGGGGAACACCGGGGAGCTGTTTTTT